Each of the 12 T cell receptor beta chains below was sequenced from the same sample in a study of T-cell memory formation after mild COVID-19. TCRdb independently ran MiXCR on the 5' RACE reads; one entry per CDR3 protein. The sample includes roughly 310,000 distinct CDR3 sequences, roughly 15% of them seen just once. Sequenced input: PBMCs or a T cell subset sorted from them (not recorded which). These TCRs come from a man between 18 and 29 years old who had mild COVID-19 (a few samples of this study predate the infection). Cell type and time point are not known.

This clonotype was seen ten or more times. V is TRBV5-1 and J is TRBJ2-5, with D possibly matching TRBD2 (6 bases). Looked up from germline, CDR1 is SGHRS and CDR2 is YFSETQ. V lost 0 bases, J lost 5 bases, and 14 bases lay in between. CDR3 length equals 15 residues. The chain's CDR3 is CASSLEPGDTETQYF. CDR3 coding DNA: TGCGCCAGCAGCTTGGAACCGGGAGATACGGAGACCCAGTACTTC.

This clonotype was seen only a few times. V is TRBV18 and J is TRBJ2-1, with 7 bases lining up with TRBD1. The CDR3 runs 16 residues. Germline values: CDR1 KGHSH, CDR2 LQKENI. V dropped 3 bases and J dropped 6; count of bases not matched to a gene: 11. The CDR3 nucleotides read TGTGCCAGCTCACCCCCGGGACAGTTGTCGGGCAATGAGCAGTTCTTC. It yields the protein CASSPPGQLSGNEQFF.

This chain joins TRBV5-5 and TRBJ1-1; 11 positions match TRBD1. V lost 5 bases to trimming and J lost 3 bases; unmatched junction nucleotides: 6. Germline V gene sequence: CDR1 SGHKS, CDR2 YYEKEE (reference sequence). The CDR3 is 15 amino acids. The CDR3 DNA is TGTGCCAGCAGTTTTCTGGGACAGGGGGACACTGAAGCTTTCTTT. Encoded protein: CASSFLGQGDTEAFF.

This rearrangement joins TRBV5-4 to TRBJ1-1; D not certain. V was cut by 0 bases and J by 5 bases, with 14 bases left in between. The V gene's germline CDR1 is SGHNT and CDR2 YYREEE (reference sequence). CDR3 size: 15 residues. CDR3 amino acids: CASSLGDGGLTEAFF. Written as DNA, the CDR3 is TGTGCCAGCAGCTTGGGGGATGGAGGGTTGACTGAAGCTTTCTTT.

The chain recombines TRBV6-2 or TRBV6-3 with TRBJ2-5; 9 nucleotides line up with TRBD2. The CDR3 has 15 amino acids. Germline CDR1 is MNHEY and CDR2 is SVGEGT. The J segment lost 7 bases and the V segment lost 4 bases, leaving 10 bases of the junction unmatched. Here the CDR3 DNA reads TGTGCCAGCAGTTGGGGACTAGCAGGAAGGGCGACCCAGTACTTC. Translated: CASSWGLAGRATQYF.

This clonotype has a handful of counts. The rearrangement joins TRBV15 to TRBJ1-4; D remains ambiguous. V was shortened by 0 bases and J by 8 bases, with 4 bases between the two germline ends. Per germline, CDR1 LNHNV and CDR2 YYDKDF (reference sequence). The CDR3 has 12 residues. In DNA form, the CDR3 reads TGTGCCACCAGCAGAGATGTCGAAAAACTGTTTTTT. Protein sequence: CATSRDVEKLFF.

This clonotype was observed a handful of times. The genes are TRBV7-2 and TRBJ2-1; 7 nucleotides line up with TRBD1. V lost 6 bases to trimming and J lost 7 bases; unmatched junction nucleotides: 9. The CDR3 spans 14 residues. The germline gives CDR1 SGHTA, CDR2 FQGNSA. The CDR3 sequence: CASSFRQGGNEQFF. CDR3 bases: TGTGCCAGCAGTTTTCGACAGGGTGGGAATGAGCAGTTCTTC.

There are many counts of this clonotype. The gene calls are TRBV7-7 and TRBJ2-5; TRBD2 aligns across 15 bases. With V trimmed by 3 bases and J by 5 bases, 4 bases remained unmatched. The CDR3 contains 16 residues. Germline values: CDR1 SSHAT, CDR2 FNYEAQ (reference sequence). CDR3: CASSFGLAGGPETQYF. The CDR3 DNA reads as TGTGCCAGCAGCTTCGGACTAGCGGGGGGGCCGGAGACCCAGTACTTC.

This clonotype was recorded at least ten times. CDR3 amino acids: CARSRPAYF. CDR3 DNA sequence: TGTGCCAGAAGTAGACCGGCTTACTTC. The rearrangement joins TRBV7-8 to TRBJ2-4, with D unclear. CDR1 and CDR2 from the germline V gene are SGHVS and FQNEAQ. This CDR3 is 9 amino acids long. Trimming cost V 9 bases and J 16 bases, with 13 bases left between them.

This clonotype was counted a single time. The chain has TRBV5-1 and TRBJ2-2, with D possibly matching TRBD2 (6 bases). CDR3 length: 14 residues. The V end lost 4 bases, the J end lost 7 bases, and 14 bases lay between the germline ends. The V gene's germline CDR1 is SGHRS and CDR2 YFSETQ. The CDR3 spells CASSLPVGGGELFF. The CDR3 DNA reads as TGCGCCAGCAGCCTTCCGGTCGGGGGCGGGGAGCTGTTTTTT. The complete variable domain, with remaining parts taken from reference TRBV5-1 and TRBJ2-2, reads KAGVTQTPRYLIKTRGQQVTLSCSPISGHRSVSWYQQTPGQGLQFLFEYFSETQRNKGNFPGRFSGRQFSNSRSEMNVSTLELGDSALYLCASSLPVGGGELFFGEGSRLTVL.

The J gene is TRBJ2-2, the V gene TRBV9; 8 bases agree with TRBD1. V was clipped by 3 bases and J by 2 bases; unmatched bases: 15. This CDR3 comprises 19 residues. CDR1 is SGDLS and CDR2 is YYNGEE in the germline V gene. CDR3 DNA: TGTGCCAGCAGCGCGTCGGGACAGGAATGGAAACCAAACACCGGGGAGCTGTTTTTT. Protein product: CASSASGQEWKPNTGELFF.

The CDR3 bases are TGTGCCAGCAAGGCTCCTTACGACAGGTACACAGATACGCAGTATTTT. Its translation is CASKAPYDRYTDTQYF. This sequence joins TRBV25-1 and TRBJ2-3, with a tentative D call TRBD1 (6 bases). The CDR3 covers 16 residues. CDR1 MGHDK and CDR2 SYGVNS come from the germline V gene. V shed 7 bases and J shed 2 bases, with 19 bases lying between them. The full variable domain, completed using reference TRBV25-1 and TRBJ2-3, is EADIYQTPRYLVIGTGKKITLECSQTMGHDKMYWYQQDPGMELHLIHYSYGVNSTEKGDLSSESTVSRIRTEHFPLTLESARPSHTSQYLCASKAPYDRYTDTQYFGPGTRLTVL.